This T cell receptor (beta chain) appears in the sequencing data of a study of blood T cell repertoires in COVID-19 (dated by TCRdb to the early 2020s). Regarding the study in general: Samples covering the acute and convalescent phases of COVID-19 were provided by collaborators in the United States, Italy and Spain. The material from the prospective study consisted of cDNA or gDNA derived from T cells, B-cell-depleted T cells, or PBMCs. The dataset comprised deeply sampled blood TCRbeta repertoires from subjects exposed to, actively infected with, or recovered from COVID-19. A freely available public database, intended as a resource for researchers studying the immune response to SARS-CoV-2, is where the repertoires were released. The samples were drawn from the first 160 participants of the ongoing ImmuneRACE study and from over 950 subjects provided by 6 global collaborators. A de-identified subject ID, COVID-19 status, age in years and sex were almost always included in the sample metadata. Where available, HLA class I and class II types were obtained from metadata supplied by the sample provider rather than from assay-based typing. On the study overall, not on this receptor specifically: How much clinical and demographic metadata was included differed by source and by participant, and the metadata was provided uncurated.

The immunoSEQ Assay, a bias-controlled multiplex PCR, was used to amplify TCRbeta CDR3 regions from genomic DNA. In the paper's pipeline: Within the assay, amplification of reference gene primers was used to estimate how many nucleated cells each sample contained. To quantify the absolute abundance of each unique TCRbeta CDR3 rearrangement, sequence reads were collapsed and filtered. Productive Simpson clonality was computed per sample as the square root of Simpson's diversity index over productive rearrangements. The immuneACCESS repertoire file appears here via TCRdb, limited to in-frame rearrangements. These files lack a portion of the clones; in checked studies, under half of the deficit traces to unresolved V genes, and the cause of the others is not known. V, J and clone size were drawn from that table, and D and trimming were deduced from the DNA. The sample contains 45,000 to 65,000 clones, roughly 91% of them found a single time. The ten largest make up approximately 7.8% of the sample.

The CDR3 numbers 14 residues from cysteine through phenylalanine. This entry keeps only the CDR3 DNA: 42 bases, framed from base 1. Trimming takes 4 bases off V and 5 bases off J; junction bases not matched to a gene: 6. CDR1 and CDR2 (SGDLS, YYNGEE) derive from the germline V gene. Collaborating institutions collected whole blood in K2EDTA tubes following their own protocols. For TCRbeta analysis, collaborator samples were shipped as frozen whole blood, as isolated PBMCs, or as DNA extracted from either sample type. Concerning this clone itself: What antigen it recognizes has not been identified. No much larger clone is present one base from it, and per-base qualities are unavailable.

The TCR originated in a man between 50 and 59 years old with active COVID-19. This sequence uses TRBV9 and TRBJ1-2; 9 nucleotides in the junction match TRBD1. The sequencing sample was made of peripheral blood. DNA sequence: TGTGCCAGCAGCTCGACGACAGGGGGGTATGGCTACACCTTC. This sequence encodes CASSSTTGGYGYTF.